There are a few counts of the clone carrying this TCR beta chain. Its antigen is not identified. The read ends 3 residues before the CDR3 terminus; that terminus is restored from the germline J gene. CDR1 is SNHLY, CDR2 FYNNEI, per germline. J gave up 0 bases and V 4 bases, and 13 bases lay outside the gene matches. This CDR3 has 18 amino acids. TCRdb keeps only in-frame clones here, not all; method: immunoSEQ multiplex PCR. Listed here are 20,000 to 30,000 clones without any singletons, the top ten holding roughly 24%. The sample belongs to a study of T cell clonality in common variable immunodeficiency. Study observations and caveats: Fewer TCRbeta clones were shared among CVID subjects than controls. Patient heterogeneity in the CVID cohort limited correlations between repertoire features and clinical complications. CVID subjects had higher TCRbeta clonality than healthy controls, most marked in about a third. Common variable immunodeficiency TCR beta sequences reportedly had fewer deletions and N-nucleotide insertions.

CVID meant reduced serum IgG, IgA and/or IgM plus specific antibody deficiency. The chain recombines TRBV2 with TRBJ2-3; 7 bases are a match to TRBD1. Sequencing was performed on peripheral blood mononuclear cells. The sequence was collected from a human donor with common variable immunodeficiency. Here the CDR3 reads CASSARGGQRTSTDTQYF. The covered CDR3 bases are TGTGCCAGCAGTGCCCGAGGGGGACAGCGAACTAGCACAGATACG.